This TCR beta chain stems from a study of T-cell reconstitution after alpha-beta-depleted transplantation in children. A note on this clonotype: The target antigen is unknown.

Unique molecular identifiers were incorporated when the TCRbeta library was constructed. MiXCR, applied by TCRdb to the PCR reads, yields one record per CDR3 protein. The table includes about 980,000 distinct CDR3 sequences, about 26% detected once. This CDR3 has 15 residues. Trimming left V 1 base short and J 0 bases short, with 11 bases between. Looked up from germline, CDR1 is SGHDT and CDR2 is YYEEEE. Regarding the study as a whole: After one year, T-cell counts and TCRbeta diversity mostly came from new T cells.

This rearrangement joins TRBV5-6 to TRBJ2-7; D is unresolved. The source is a boy in the first two years of life who had a stem cell transplant for SCID, so the T cells may come from the graft donor. Sequences were derived from PBMCs, mostly from graft donor cells, sampled 360 days after TCRalphabeta/CD19-depleted stem cell transplant. This CDR3 is CASSLRPGSSYEQYF. The CDR3 nucleotides are TGTGCCAGCAGCTTGCGGCCAGGAAGCTCCTACGAGCAGTACTTC.